This T cell receptor beta chain was captured in a study of blood T cell repertoires in COVID-19. Measured with immunoSEQ multiplex PCR; TCRdb has only the in-frame clones, and not every one. The sample yields approximately 88,000 clones, 60% to 85% seen once. Material for sequencing was peripheral blood. The clonotype was recovered from a human donor in a cohort sampled during active COVID-19.

The CDR3 sequence is CASSRTGSGYTF. DNA of the CDR3: TGTGCCAGCAGCCGGACAGGGTCTGGCTACACCTTC. This chain uses TRBV7-9 with TRBJ1-2; 8 bases map to TRBD1. Trimming took 5 bases from V and 7 from J; bases not matched to a gene: 3. The CDR3 extends over 12 amino acids. Germline lookup yields CDR1 SEHNR and CDR2 FQNEAQ (reference sequence). The entire variable domain, with the rest obtained from reference TRBV7-9 and TRBJ1-2, is as follows: DTGVSQNPRHKITKRGQNVTFRCDPISEHNRLYWYRQTLGQGPEFLTYFQNEAQLEKSRLLSDRFSAERPKGSFSTLEIQRTEQGDSAMYLCASSRTGSGYTFGSGTRLTVV.